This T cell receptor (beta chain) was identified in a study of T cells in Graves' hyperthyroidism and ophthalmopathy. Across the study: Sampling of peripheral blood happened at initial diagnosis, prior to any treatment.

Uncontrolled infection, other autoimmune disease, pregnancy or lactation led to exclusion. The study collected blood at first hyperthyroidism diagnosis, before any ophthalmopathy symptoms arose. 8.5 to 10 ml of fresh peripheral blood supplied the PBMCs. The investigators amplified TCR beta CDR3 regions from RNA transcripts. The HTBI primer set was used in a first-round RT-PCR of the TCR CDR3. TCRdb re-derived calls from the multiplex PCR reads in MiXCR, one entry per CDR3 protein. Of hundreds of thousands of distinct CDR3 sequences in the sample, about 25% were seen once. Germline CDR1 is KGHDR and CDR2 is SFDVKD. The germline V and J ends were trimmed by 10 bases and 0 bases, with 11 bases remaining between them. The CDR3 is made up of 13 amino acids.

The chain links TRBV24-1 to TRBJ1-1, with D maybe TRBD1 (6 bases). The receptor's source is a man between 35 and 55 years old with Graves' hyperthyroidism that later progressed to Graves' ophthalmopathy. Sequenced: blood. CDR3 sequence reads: CATMTGVNTEAFF. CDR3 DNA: TGTGCCACAATGACAGGAGTGAACACTGAAGCTTTCTTT.